This T cell receptor beta chain was found in a study of response to subunit inactivated influenza vaccine. This clonotype was observed at least ten times. The V end was cut by 6 bases, the J end by 5 bases, with 13 bases between. The CDR3 totals 13 residues. MiXCR, run by TCRdb on the RT-PCR reads, gives a single entry per CDR3 protein. The sample carries 800,000 to 1,000,000 distinct CDR3 sequences, 21% recorded once. V is TRBV12-3 or TRBV12-4 and J is TRBJ2-5, with a tentative D call TRBD1 (6 bases). The TCR sequence derives from a man in his fifties who received an inactivated influenza vaccine. Sequenced material: PBMCs from blood, taken 4 to 6 days after vaccination. Here the CDR3 DNA reads TGTGCCAGCAGCCGGACAGACGTGGAGACCCAGTACTTC. It is translated as CASSRTDVETQYF.